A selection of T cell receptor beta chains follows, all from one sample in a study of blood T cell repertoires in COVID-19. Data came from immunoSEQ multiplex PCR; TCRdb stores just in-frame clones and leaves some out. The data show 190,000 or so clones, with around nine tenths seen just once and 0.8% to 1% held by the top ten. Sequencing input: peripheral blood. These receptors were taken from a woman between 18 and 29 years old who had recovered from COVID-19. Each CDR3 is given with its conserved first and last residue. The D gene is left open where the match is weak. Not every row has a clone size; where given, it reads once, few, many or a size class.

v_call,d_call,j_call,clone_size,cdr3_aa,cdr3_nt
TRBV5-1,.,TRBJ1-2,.,CASSRIGQWDGYTF,TGCGCCAGCAGCCGAATCGGACAGTGGGATGGCTACACCTTC
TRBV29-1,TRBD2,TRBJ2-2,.,CSARAGGGTGELFF,TGCAGCGCCCGAGCGGGAGGGGGCACCGGGGAGCTGTTTTTT
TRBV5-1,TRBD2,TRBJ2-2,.,CASSFGGGTSTGELFF,TGCGCCAGCAGCTTCGGCGGGGGGACCAGCACCGGGGAGCTGTTTTTT
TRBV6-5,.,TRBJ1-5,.,CASSEEVVGQPQHF,TGTGCCAGCAGCGAGGAGGTAGTAGGACAGCCCCAGCATTTT
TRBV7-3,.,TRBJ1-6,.,CASRQGEGSPLHF,TGTGCCAGCAGGCAAGGGGAGGGATCACCCCTCCACTTT
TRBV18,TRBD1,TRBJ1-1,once,CASSLRQGENTEAFF,TGTGCCAGCTCACTACGACAGGGAGAAAACACTGAAGCTTTCTTT
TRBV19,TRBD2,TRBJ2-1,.,CASSIRVAGISYNEQFF,TGTGCCAGTAGTATCCGAGTAGCGGGGATTTCCTACAATGAGCAGTTCTTC
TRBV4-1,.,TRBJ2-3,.,CASSQVADTQYF,TGCGCCAGCAGCCAAGTAGCGGATACGCAGTATTTT
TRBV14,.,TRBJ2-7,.,CASSQWDTFYEQYF,TGTGCCAGCAGCCAATGGGACACTTTCTACGAGCAGTACTTC
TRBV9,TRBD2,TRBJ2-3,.,CASSPRPGLAGGIGHTDTQYF,TGTGCCAGCAGCCCTCGACCGGGACTAGCGGGAGGGATAGGTCACACAGATACGCAGTATTTT
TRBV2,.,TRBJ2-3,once,CASSGGLGLTDTQYF,TGTGCCAGCAGTGGTGGGCTAGGACTTACAGATACGCAGTATTTT
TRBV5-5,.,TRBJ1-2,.,CASSPGTSYGYTF,TGTGCCAGCAGCCCGGGGACTTCCTATGGCTACACCTTC
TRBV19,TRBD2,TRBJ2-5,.,CASRATSADQETQYF,TGTGCCAGTAGGGCGACTAGCGCCGACCAAGAGACCCAGTACTTC
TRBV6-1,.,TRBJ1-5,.,CASSEAQGTNQPQHF,TGTGCCAGCAGTGAAGCGCAGGGCACTAATCAGCCCCAGCATTTT
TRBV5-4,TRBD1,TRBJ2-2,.,CASTRDRLNTGELFF,TGTGCCAGCACCCGGGACAGGTTGAACACCGGGGAGCTGTTTTTT
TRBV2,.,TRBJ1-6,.,CASKDSNSPLHF,TGTGCCAGCAAGGACTCTAACTCACCCCTCCACTTT
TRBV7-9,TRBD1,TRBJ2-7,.,CASSLAGTGDEQYF,TGTGCCAGCAGCTTAGCTGGGACAGGGGACGAGCAGTACTTC
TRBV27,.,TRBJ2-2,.,CASSFGGFKTGELFF,TGTGCCAGCAGTTTCGGAGGGTTTAAGACCGGGGAGCTGTTTTTT
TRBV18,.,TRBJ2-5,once,CASSPSGETQYF,TGTGCCAGCTCACCTTCCGGAGAGACCCAGTACTTC
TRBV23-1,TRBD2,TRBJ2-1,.,CASSQQDAGLAGGLDEQFF,TGCGCCAGCAGTCAACAAGACGCGGGACTAGCGGGAGGCCTGGATGAGCAGTTCTTC
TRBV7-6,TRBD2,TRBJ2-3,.,CASSLRRESSDTQYF,TGTGCCAGCAGCTTAAGGCGGGAGAGCTCAGATACGCAGTATTTT
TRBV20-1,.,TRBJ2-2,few,CSASLSADTGELFF,TGCAGTGCTAGTTTGTCTGCGGACACCGGGGAGCTGTTTTTT
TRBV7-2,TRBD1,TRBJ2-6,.,CASSLGQGYSGANVLTF,TGTGCCAGCAGCTTAGGACAGGGGTACTCTGGGGCCAACGTCCTGACTTTC
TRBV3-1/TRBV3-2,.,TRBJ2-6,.,CASSPRVNGANVLTF,TGTGCCAGCAGCCCCCGGGTTAATGGGGCCAACGTCCTGACTTTC
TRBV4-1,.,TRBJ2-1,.,CASSQVPSNDEQFF,TGCGCCAGCAGCCAAGTCCCTAGTAACGATGAGCAGTTCTTC
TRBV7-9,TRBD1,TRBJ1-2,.,CASSLGSGQGNYGYTF,TGTGCCAGCAGCTTAGGCTCCGGACAGGGCAACTATGGCTACACCTTC
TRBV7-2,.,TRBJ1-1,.,CASSLQGMNTEAFF,TGTGCCAGCAGCTTACAGGGTATGAACACTGAAGCTTTCTTT
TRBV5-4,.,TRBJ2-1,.,CASRSMYNEQFF,TGTGCCAGCAGGTCAATGTACAATGAGCAGTTCTTC
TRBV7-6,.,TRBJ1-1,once,CASSPRNRGEWMNTEAFF,TGTGCCAGCAGCCCTAGGAATAGGGGCGAATGGATGAACACTGAAGCTTTCTTT
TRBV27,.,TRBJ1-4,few,CASSMRRQGGEKLFF,TGTGCCAGCAGCATGCGGAGGCAGGGAGGCGAAAAACTGTTTTTT
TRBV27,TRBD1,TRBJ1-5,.,CASSNYRGNQPQHF,TGTGCCAGCAGTAACTACAGGGGAAATCAGCCCCAGCATTTT
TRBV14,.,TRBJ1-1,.,CASSQDLFEAGSTEAFF,TGTGCCAGCAGCCAAGATCTCTTCGAGGCCGGGTCCACTGAAGCTTTCTTT
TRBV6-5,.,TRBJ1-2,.,CASSLQRGPHGYTF,TGTGCCAGCAGCCTTCAACGGGGTCCTCATGGCTACACCTTC
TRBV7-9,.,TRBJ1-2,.,CASSLDWRGSYGYTF,TGTGCCAGCAGCTTAGATTGGCGGGGGAGCTATGGCTACACCTTC
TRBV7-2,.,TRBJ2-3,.,CASSYLADTQYF,TGTGCCAGCAGCTACCTAGCAGATACGCAGTATTTT
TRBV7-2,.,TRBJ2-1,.,CASSSRWDSSNNEQFF,TGTGCCAGCAGCTCCAGGTGGGACTCATCGAACAATGAGCAGTTCTTC
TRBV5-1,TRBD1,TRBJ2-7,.,CASSLAPSTGGKQYF,TGCGCCAGCAGCTTGGCCCCTTCGACAGGGGGGAAGCAGTACTTC
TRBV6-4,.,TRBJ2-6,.,CASSDSRSSGANVLTF,TGTGCCAGCAGTGACTCACGCAGCTCTGGGGCCAACGTCCTGACTTTC
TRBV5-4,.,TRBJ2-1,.,CASSAAGGSSYNEQFF,TGTGCCAGCAGCGCGGCCGGCGGGTCCTCCTACAATGAGCAGTTCTTC
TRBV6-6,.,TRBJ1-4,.,CASSYSRGDGEKLFF,TGTGCCAGCAGTTACTCGCGGGGGGATGGTGAAAAACTGTTTTTT
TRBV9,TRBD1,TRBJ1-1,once,CASSSRTGVTEAFF,TGTGCCAGCAGCTCCCGGACAGGGGTTACTGAAGCTTTCTTT
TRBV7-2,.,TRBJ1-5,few,CASSSGQSRQPQHF,TGTGCCAGCAGCTCCGGACAGTCAAGACAGCCCCAGCATTTT
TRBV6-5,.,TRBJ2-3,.,CASSYSRGNRDTQYF,TGTGCCAGCAGTTACTCTAGGGGCAACCGAGATACGCAGTATTTT
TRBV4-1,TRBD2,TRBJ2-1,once,CASSQVEGLAGNNEQFF,TGCGCCAGCAGCCAGGTTGAGGGACTAGCGGGTAACAATGAGCAGTTCTTC
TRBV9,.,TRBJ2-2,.,CASSVVFGELFF,TGTGCCAGCAGCGTAGTATTCGGGGAGCTGTTTTTT
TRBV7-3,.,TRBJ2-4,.,CASSSAPTSIQYF,TGTGCCAGCAGCTCTGCCCCCACAAGCATTCAGTACTTC
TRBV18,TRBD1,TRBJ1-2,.,CASSLDRAGYGYTF,TGTGCCAGCTCCTTGGACAGGGCTGGATATGGCTACACCTTC
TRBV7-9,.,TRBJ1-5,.,CASSLMDNNQPQHF,TGTGCCAGCAGCTTGATGGACAACAATCAGCCCCAGCATTTT
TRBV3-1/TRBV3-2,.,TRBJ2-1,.,CASSQGHLNEQFF,TGTGCCAGCAGCCAAGGACACCTCAATGAGCAGTTCTTC
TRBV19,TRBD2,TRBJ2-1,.,CASTPLLGLAGGEQFF,TGTGCCAGTACTCCCCTCCTAGGACTAGCGGGAGGTGAGCAGTTCTTC
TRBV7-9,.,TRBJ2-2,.,CASSLGGSELFF,TGTGCCAGCAGCTTAGGAGGTTCCGAGCTGTTTTTT
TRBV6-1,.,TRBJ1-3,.,CASSEAQRYTIYF,TGTGCCAGCAGTGAAGCGCAACGGTACACCATATATTTT
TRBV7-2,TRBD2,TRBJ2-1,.,CASSNMGGSGVGSYNEQFF,TGTGCCAGCAGCAACATGGGTGGTAGCGGGGTAGGGTCCTACAATGAGCAGTTCTTC